Shown below are 5 T cell receptor beta chains from a single sample sequenced in a study of blood T cell repertoires in COVID-19. Measured with immunoSEQ multiplex PCR; TCRdb has only the in-frame clones, and not every one. The sample yields roughly 75,000 clones, 85% to 90% seen once. The sample taken for sequencing was peripheral blood. The source is a man aged 55 to 70 with acute or convalescent COVID-19.

This chain uses TRBV20-1 with TRBJ2-5; TRBD2 agrees at 9 bases. CDR1 and CDR2 from the germline V gene are DFQATT and SNEGSKA (reference sequence). CDR3 length: 14 residues. V trimming: 3 bases; J trimming: 5 bases; junction bases outside the gene matches: 7. The CDR3 is CSASRGLAFETQYF. DNA of the CDR3: TGCAGTGCTAGTCGGGGACTAGCTTTCGAGACCCAGTACTTC.

The V gene is TRBV6-1, the J gene TRBJ2-2, with 10 bases fitting TRBD1. V shed 1 base, J shed 3 bases, and the junction held 2 bases outside the gene matches. The CDR3 totals 16 residues. Looked up from germline, CDR1 is MNHNS and CDR2 is SASEGT. The chain's CDR3 is CASSEGQGADTGELFF. CDR3 bases: TGTGCCAGCAGTGAAGGACAGGGGGCTGACACCGGGGAGCTGTTTTTT.

The chain joins TRBV3-1 (or the pseudogene TRBV3-2) to TRBJ2-1; the match to TRBD2 covers 11 bases. The trim removed 3 bases at V and 7 bases at J, leaving 5 bases unmatched. This CDR3 has 15 amino acids. Germline values: CDR1 LGHDT, CDR2 YNNKEL (reference sequence). The CDR3 loop reads CASSQIGTSGNEQFF. The CDR3, as DNA: TGTGCCAGCAGCCAGATTGGGACTAGCGGTAATGAGCAGTTCTTC.

The chain is built from TRBV27 and TRBJ2-1, with D perhaps TRBD2 (6 bases). The CDR3 has 16 amino acids. V lost 8 bases, J lost 7 bases, and 24 bases lay in between. Looked up from germline, CDR1 is MNHEY and CDR2 is SMNVEV (reference sequence). For the CDR3, the DNA is TGTGCCAGCGCCACCCTCCGACCGGGGGAATTTAATGAGCAGTTCTTC. It encodes CASATLRPGEFNEQFF.

The chain couples TRBV29-1 to TRBJ2-1; 9 bases line up with TRBD2. The CDR3 has 15 amino acids. Germline V lookup: CDR1 SQVTM, CDR2 ANQGSEA. J was trimmed by 5 bases and V by 4 bases; bases with no gene match: 9. CDR3 region: CSVVSPTSGDNEQFF. The CDR3 coding sequence is TGCAGCGTTGTATCGCCGACTAGCGGAGACAATGAGCAGTTCTTC.